The T cell receptor (beta chain) described here comes from a study of blood T cell repertoires in COVID-19. In the study overall: The United States, Italy and Spain were the sources of the acute and convalescent COVID-19 samples.

Germline-derived CDR1 and CDR2 are WNHNN and SYGVQD (reference sequence). Unmatched junction bases numbered 6, after V lost 5 bases and J lost 4 bases. The CDR3 runs 14 residues. In the original analysis: Amplification from reference gene primers served as the basis for estimated nucleated cell counts. Method: immunoSEQ multiplex PCR; TCRdb's copy keeps in-frame clones and lacks some. V and J calls and clone size are copied from that table; D and trimming were computed from the DNA. The data hold just under 50,000 clones, with roughly 90% observed a single time. This sequence was found in a human donor in a cohort sampled during active COVID-19. The V gene is TRBV10-1, the J gene TRBJ2-5; 8 bases agree with TRBD1. The sample taken for sequencing was peripheral blood. The CDR3 sequence is CASSSIDRGETQYF. CDR3 DNA: TGCGCCAGCAGTTCGATTGACAGGGGAGAGACCCAGTACTTC.